This T cell receptor beta chain was sequenced for a study of shared clonotypes between healthy human individuals. Across the study: Three plates were used per donor for CD4 naive, three for CD4 memory, two for CD8 naive and one for CD8 memory. The study, taken as a whole, reports: Around 5% of naive CD4 clonotypes were shared across a handful of donors.

Sequencing was at deep level. Assay used: immunoSEQ multiplex PCR; TCRdb lists only in-frame clones, some missing. The table includes about 2,500,000 clones, around 94% detected once. A remark on this clone: As yet, its antigen is unknown.

The V end lost 4 bases, the J end lost 1 base, and 10 bases lay between the germline ends. The V gene's germline CDR1 is SNHLY and CDR2 FYNNEI. CDR3 length: 14 amino acids. CD4+ cell separation produced CD45RA+ naive and CD45RA-negative memory subsets. The V and J genes are TRBV2 and TRBJ1-1; D uncertain. The receptor was derived from a young man in good health. Sequencing was performed on naive CD4+ T cells sorted from blood. Subset: CD45RA+ positively selected. Here the CDR3 reads CASSVSSRNTEAFF. CDR3 sequence (DNA): TGTGCCAGCAGTGTTTCCAGCAGGAACACTGAAGCTTTCTTT.